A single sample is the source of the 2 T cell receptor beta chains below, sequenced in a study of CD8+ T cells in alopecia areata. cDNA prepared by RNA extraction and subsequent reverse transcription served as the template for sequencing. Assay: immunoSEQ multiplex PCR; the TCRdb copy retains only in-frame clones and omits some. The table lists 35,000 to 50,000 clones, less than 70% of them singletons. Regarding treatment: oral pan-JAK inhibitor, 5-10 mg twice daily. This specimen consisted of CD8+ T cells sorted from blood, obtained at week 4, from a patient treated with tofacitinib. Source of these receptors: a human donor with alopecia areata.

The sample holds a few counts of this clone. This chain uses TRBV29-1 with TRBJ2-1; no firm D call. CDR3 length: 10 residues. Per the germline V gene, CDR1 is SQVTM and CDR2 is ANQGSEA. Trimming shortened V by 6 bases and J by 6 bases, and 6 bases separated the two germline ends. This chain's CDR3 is CSVLGNEQFF. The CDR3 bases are TGCAGCGTACTCGGCAATGAGCAGTTCTTC.

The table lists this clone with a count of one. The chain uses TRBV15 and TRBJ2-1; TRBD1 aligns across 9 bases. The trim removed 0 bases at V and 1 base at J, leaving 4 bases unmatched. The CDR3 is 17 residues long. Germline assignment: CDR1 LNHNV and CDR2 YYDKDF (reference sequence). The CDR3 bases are TGTGCCACCAGCAGAGACCGGACAGGGGCTTCCTACAATGAGCAGTTCTTC. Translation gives CATSRDRTGASYNEQFF.